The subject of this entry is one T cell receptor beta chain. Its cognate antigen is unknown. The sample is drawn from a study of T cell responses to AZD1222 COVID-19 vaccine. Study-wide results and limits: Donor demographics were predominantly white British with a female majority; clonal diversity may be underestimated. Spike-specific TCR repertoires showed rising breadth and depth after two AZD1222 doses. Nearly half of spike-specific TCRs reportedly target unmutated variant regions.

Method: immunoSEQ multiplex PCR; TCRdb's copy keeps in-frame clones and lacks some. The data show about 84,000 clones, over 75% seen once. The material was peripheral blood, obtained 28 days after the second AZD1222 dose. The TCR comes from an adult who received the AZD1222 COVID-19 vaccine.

Here the CDR3 reads CASSPTNRGTNEKLFF. The DNA of the CDR3 is TGTGCCAGTAGTCCGACTAACAGGGGGACTAATGAAAAACTGTTTTTT. V usage is TRBV19 and J usage is TRBJ1-4; 8 positions match TRBD1. The CDR3 is made up of 16 amino acids. Per the germline V gene, CDR1 is LNHDA and CDR2 is SQIVND (reference sequence). Germline trimming cut 5 bases from V and 2 bases from J; bases unmatched to any gene: 7.